The clone carrying this T cell receptor beta chain has ten or more counts. Graves' hyperthyroidism was deemed stable absent ophthalmopathy progression within 18 months. Diagnosis rested on symptoms, serum thyroxine and TRAb, thyroid ultrasound, and orbital computed tomography. There were TCR beta CDR3 regions amplified from RNA transcripts. First-round RT-PCR targeting the TCR CDR3 was performed with the HTBI primer set. Via MiXCR, TCRdb re-called the multiplex PCR reads, giving one row per CDR3 protein. The sample includes fewer than 110,000 distinct CDR3 sequences, roughly 15% of them seen just once. This CDR3 has 13 amino acids. V was clipped by 2 bases and J by 6 bases; unmatched bases: 2. Germline assignment: CDR1 GTSNPN and CDR2 SVGIG (reference sequence). This sample is drawn from a study of T cells in Graves' hyperthyroidism and ophthalmopathy.

This chain connects TRBV30 to TRBJ2-2; 8 bases agree with TRBD1. This clonotype originated in a woman aged 45 to 65 with Graves' hyperthyroidism. Material for sequencing was blood. In DNA, the CDR3 is TGTGCCTGGAGTCAGGGGGCCTCCGGGGAGCTGTTTTTT. This gives the protein CAWSQGASGELFF.